This T cell receptor beta chain was profiled in a study of siplizumab effects on memory and regulatory T cells. Study outcomes and limitations: A naive or memory phenotype could not be assigned to roughly 80-95% of the proliferating CD4+ or CD8+ clones. No more than a minor fraction of alloreactive clones could be traced back to unstimulated subsets.

The method was immunoSEQ multiplex PCR; TCRdb's version includes in-frame clones alone and lacks a portion of them. The repertoire consists of more than 70,000 clones, with 95% occurring once and the leading ten covering around 20%. Regarding this clone: Its antigen remains unknown.

Trimming removed 1 base at V and 3 bases at J, with 16 bases between. The germline V gene has CDR1 SNHLY and CDR2 FYNNEI. There are 16 residues in the CDR3. The genes are TRBV2 and TRBJ2-7; D not resolved. This sequence was found in a human donor in good health. Sequenced input: CD8+ T cells sorted from blood. CDR3 residues: CASSEGPRHQNYEQYF. The CDR3 coding sequence is TGTGCCAGCAGTGAAGGCCCCAGGCACCAAAACTACGAGCAGTACTTC.